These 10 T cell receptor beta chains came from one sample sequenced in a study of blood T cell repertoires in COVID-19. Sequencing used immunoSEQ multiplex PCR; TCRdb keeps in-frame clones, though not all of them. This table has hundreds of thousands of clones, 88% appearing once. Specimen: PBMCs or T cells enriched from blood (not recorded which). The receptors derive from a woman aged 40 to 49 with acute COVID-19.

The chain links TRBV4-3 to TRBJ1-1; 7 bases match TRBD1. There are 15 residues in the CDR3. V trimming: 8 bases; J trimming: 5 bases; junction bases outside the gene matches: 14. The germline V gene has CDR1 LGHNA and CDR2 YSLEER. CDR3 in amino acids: CASAPIGQEVTEAFF. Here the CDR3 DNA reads TGCGCCAGCGCCCCCATCGGACAGGAGGTAACTGAAGCTTTCTTT.

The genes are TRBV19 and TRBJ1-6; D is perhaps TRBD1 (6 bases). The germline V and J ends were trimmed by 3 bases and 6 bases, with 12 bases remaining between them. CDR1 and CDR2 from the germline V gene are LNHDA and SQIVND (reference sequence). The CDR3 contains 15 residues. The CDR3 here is CASSIPGVPNSPLHF. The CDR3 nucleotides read TGTGCCAGTAGTATCCCAGGGGTCCCTAATTCACCCCTCCACTTT.

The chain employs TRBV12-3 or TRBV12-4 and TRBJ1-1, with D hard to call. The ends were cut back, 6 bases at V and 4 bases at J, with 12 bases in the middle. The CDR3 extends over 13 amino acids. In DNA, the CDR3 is TGTGCCAGCAGGCACGGGGTGATCACTGAAGCTTTCTTT. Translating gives CASRHGVITEAFF.

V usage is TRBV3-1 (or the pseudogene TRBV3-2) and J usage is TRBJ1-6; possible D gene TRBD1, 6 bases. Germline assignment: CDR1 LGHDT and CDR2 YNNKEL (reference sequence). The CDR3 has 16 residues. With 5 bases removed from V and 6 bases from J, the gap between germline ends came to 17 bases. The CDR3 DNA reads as TGTGCCAGCAGCTTTAGGGGGTTCCGAACTAATTCACCCCTCCACTTT. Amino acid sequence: CASSFRGFRTNSPLHF.

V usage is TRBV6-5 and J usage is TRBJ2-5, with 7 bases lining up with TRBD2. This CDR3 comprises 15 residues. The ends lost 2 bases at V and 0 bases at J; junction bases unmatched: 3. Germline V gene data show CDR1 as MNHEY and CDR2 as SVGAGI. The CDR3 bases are TGTGCCAGCAGTTACGTTCTAGCGGACCAAGAGACCCAGTACTTC. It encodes CASSYVLADQETQYF.

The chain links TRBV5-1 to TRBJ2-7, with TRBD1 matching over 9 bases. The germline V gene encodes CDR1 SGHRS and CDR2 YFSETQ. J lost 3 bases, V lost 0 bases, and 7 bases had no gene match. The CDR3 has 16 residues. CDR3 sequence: CASSLALPGQGYEQYF. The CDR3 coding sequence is TGCGCCAGCAGCTTGGCCCTACCGGGACAGGGCTACGAGCAGTACTTC.

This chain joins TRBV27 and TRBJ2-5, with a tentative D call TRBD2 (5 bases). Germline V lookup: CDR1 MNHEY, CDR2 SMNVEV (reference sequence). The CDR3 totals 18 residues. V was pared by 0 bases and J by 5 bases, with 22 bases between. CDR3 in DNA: TGTGCCAGCAGTTTATCATCCGGCGGACTTCCCCAGCGGGAGACCCAGTACTTC. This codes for CASSLSSGGLPQRETQYF.

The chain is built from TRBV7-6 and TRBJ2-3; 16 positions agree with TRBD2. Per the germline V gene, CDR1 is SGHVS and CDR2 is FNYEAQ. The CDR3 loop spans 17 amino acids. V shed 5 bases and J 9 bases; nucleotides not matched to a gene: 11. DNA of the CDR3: TGTGCCAGCAGCGCATCCGGGACTAGCGGGAGGGACTCCACGCAGTATTTT. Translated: CASSASGTSGRDSTQYF.

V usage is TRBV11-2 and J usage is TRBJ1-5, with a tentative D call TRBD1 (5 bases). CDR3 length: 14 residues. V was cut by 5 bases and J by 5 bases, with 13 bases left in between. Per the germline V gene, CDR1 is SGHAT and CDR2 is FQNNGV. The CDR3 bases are TGTGCCAGCAGCCTAACAGGAAACTATCAGCCCCAGCATTTT. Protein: CASSLTGNYQPQHF.

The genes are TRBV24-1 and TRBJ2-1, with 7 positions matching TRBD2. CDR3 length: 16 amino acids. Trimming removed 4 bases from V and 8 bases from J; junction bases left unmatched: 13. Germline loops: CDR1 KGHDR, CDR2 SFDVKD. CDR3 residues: CATSDPGGSERHEQFF. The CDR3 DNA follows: TGTGCCACCAGTGACCCGGGAGGCTCCGAGCGACATGAGCAGTTCTTC.